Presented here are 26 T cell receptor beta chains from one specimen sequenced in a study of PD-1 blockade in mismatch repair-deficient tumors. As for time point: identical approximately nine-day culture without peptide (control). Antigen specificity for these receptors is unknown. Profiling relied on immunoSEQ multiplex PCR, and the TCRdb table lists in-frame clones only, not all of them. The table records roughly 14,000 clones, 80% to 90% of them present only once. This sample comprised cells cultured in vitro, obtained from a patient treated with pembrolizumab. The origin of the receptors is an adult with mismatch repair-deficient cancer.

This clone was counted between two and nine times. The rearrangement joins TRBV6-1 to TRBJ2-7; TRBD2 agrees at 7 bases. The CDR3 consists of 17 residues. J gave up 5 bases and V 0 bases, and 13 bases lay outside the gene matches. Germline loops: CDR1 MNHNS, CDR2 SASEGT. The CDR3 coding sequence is TGTGCCAGCAGTGAAGCGGGGGGGAAGTCGGGAGTAAACGAGCAGTACTTC. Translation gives CASSEAGGKSGVNEQYF.

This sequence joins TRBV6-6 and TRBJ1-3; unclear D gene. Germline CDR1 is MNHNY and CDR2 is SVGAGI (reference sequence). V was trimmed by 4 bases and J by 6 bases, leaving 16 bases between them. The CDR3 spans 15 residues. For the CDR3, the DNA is TGTGCCAGCAGTTTACAGAACCCCTTTAAAAACACCATATATTTT. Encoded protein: CASSLQNPFKNTIYF.

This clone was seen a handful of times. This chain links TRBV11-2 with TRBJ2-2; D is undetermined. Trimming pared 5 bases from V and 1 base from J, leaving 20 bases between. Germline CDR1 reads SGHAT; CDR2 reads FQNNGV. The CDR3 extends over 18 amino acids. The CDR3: CASSRNAPLNWNTGELFF. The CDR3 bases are TGTGCCAGCAGCCGGAACGCTCCCCTCAATTGGAACACCGGGGAGCTGTTTTTT.

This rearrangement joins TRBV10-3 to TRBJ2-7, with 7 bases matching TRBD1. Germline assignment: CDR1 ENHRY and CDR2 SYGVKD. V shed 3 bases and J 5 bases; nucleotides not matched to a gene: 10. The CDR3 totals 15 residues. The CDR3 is CAISDRQGWVDEQYF. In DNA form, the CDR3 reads TGTGCCATCAGTGACCGACAGGGCTGGGTGGACGAGCAGTACTTC.

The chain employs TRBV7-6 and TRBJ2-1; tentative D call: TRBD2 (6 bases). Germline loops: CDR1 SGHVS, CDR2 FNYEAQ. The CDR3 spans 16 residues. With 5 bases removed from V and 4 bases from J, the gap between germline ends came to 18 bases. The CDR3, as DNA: TGTGCCAGCAGCCCCGGAGAGGGGCGGGAATACAATGAGCAGTTCTTC. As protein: CASSPGEGREYNEQFF. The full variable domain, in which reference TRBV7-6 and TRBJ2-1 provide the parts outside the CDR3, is GAGVSQSPRYKVTKRGQDVALRCDPISGHVSLYWYRQALGQGPEFLTYFNYEAQQDKSGLPNDRFSAERPEGSISTLTIQRTEQRDSAMYRCASSPGEGREYNEQFFGPGTRLTVL.

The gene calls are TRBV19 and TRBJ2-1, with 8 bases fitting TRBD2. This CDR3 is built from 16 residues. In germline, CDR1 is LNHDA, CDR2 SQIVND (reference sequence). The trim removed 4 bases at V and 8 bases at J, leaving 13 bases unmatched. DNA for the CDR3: TGTGCCAGTAGTAAATCCGGGACTAGTCTTCTCTATGAGCAGTTCTTC. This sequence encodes CASSKSGTSLLYEQFF. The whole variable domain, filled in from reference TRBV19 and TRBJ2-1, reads DGGITQSPKYLFRKEGQNVTLSCEQNLNHDAMYWYRQDPGQGLRLIYYSQIVNDFQKGDIAEGYSVSREKKESFPLTVTSAQKNPTAFYLCASSKSGTSLLYEQFFGPGTRLTVL.

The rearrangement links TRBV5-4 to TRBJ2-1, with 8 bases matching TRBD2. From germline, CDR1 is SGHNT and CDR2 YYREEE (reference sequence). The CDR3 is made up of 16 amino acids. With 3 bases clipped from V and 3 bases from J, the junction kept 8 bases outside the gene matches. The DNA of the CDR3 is TGTGCCAGCAGCTCGGAACTAGCGGTCCGCTACAATGAGCAGTTCTTC. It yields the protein CASSSELAVRYNEQFF.

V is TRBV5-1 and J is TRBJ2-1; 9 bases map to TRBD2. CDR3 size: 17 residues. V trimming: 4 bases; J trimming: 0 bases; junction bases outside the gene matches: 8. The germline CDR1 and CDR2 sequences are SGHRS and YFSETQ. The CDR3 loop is CASSNRRGGSSYNEQFF. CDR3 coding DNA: TGCGCCAGCAGCAATCGGCGGGGGGGAAGCTCCTACAATGAGCAGTTCTTC.

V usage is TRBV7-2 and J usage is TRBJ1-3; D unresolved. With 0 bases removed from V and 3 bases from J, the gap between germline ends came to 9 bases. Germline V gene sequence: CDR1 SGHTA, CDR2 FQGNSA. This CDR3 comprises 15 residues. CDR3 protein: CASSLAGNSGNTIYF. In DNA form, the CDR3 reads TGTGCCAGCAGCTTAGCGGGGAACAGTGGAAACACCATATATTTT. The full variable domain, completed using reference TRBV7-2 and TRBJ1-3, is GAGVSQSPSNKVTEKGKDVELRCDPISGHTALYWYRQSLGQGLEFLIYFQGNSAPDKSGLPSDRFSAERTGGSVSTLTIQRTQQEDSAVYLCASSLAGNSGNTIYFGEGSWLTVV.

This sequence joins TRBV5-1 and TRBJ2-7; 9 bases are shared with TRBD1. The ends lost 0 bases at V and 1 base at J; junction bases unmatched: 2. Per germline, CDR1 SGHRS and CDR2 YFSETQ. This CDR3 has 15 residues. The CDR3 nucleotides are TGCGCCAGCAGCTTGGACAGGGGGCTTTCCTACGAGCAGTACTTC. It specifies CASSLDRGLSYEQYF. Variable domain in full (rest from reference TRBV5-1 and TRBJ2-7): KAGVTQTPRYLIKTRGQQVTLSCSPISGHRSVSWYQQTPGQGLQFLFEYFSETQRNKGNFPGRFSGRQFSNSRSEMNVSTLELGDSALYLCASSLDRGLSYEQYFGPGTRLTVT.

In DNA form, the CDR3 reads TGTGCCAGCAGTCCCGTGAGGGGGGGTGGGGAGCAGTACTTC. Translation: CASSPVRGGGEQYF. The chain combines TRBV28 with TRBJ2-7; D possibly corresponds to TRBD2 (7 bases). This CDR3 has 14 residues. Deletions cut 5 bases from V and 7 bases from J, with 18 bases between. In germline, CDR1 is MDHEN, CDR2 SYDVKM.

The CDR3 protein is CASSRTGRGRTEAFF. The CDR3 region has the DNA TGTGCCAGCAGCCGGACCGGCCGGGGAAGAACTGAAGCTTTCTTT. This sequence joins TRBV28 and TRBJ1-1; no definite D call. This CDR3 has 15 residues. Germline CDR1 is MDHEN and CDR2 is SYDVKM. V was trimmed by 6 bases and J by 5 bases, leaving 19 bases between them.

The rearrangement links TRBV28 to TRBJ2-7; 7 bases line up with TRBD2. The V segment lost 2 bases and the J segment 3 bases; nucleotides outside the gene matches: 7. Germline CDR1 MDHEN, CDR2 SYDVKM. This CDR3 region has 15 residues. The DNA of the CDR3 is TGTGCCAGCAGTTTAACGTCTAGCGGCCACTACGAGCAGTACTTC. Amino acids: CASSLTSSGHYEQYF. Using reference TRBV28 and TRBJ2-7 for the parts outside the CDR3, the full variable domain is DVKVTQSSRYLVKRTGEKVFLECVQDMDHENMFWYRQDPGLGLRLIYFSYDVKMKEKGDIPEGYSVSREKKERFSLILESASTNQTSMYLCASSLTSSGHYEQYFGPGTRLTVT.

CDR3 in amino acids: CAWITSPGGQFF. The DNA for the CDR3 is TGTGCCTGGATCACCTCCCCCGGGGGGCAGTTCTTC. The V gene is TRBV30, the J gene TRBJ2-1; possible D gene TRBD2, 6 bases. CDR1 and CDR2 from the germline V gene are GTSNPN and SVGIG (reference sequence). Trimming pared 4 bases from V and 12 bases from J, leaving 16 bases between. This CDR3 is 12 amino acids long.

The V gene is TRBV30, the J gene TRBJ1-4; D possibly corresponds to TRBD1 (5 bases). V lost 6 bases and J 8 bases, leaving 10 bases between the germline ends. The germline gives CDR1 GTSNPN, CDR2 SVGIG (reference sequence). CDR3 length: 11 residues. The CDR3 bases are TGTGCCTGTGGGGGGTTCGAAAAACTGTTTTTT. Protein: CACGGFEKLFF.

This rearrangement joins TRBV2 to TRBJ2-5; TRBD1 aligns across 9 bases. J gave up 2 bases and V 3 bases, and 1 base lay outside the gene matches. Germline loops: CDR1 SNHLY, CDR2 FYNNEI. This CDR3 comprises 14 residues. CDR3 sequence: CASSEGQGQETQYF. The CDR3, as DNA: TGTGCCAGCAGTGAGGGACAGGGACAAGAGACCCAGTACTTC. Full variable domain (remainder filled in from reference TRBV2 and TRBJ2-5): EPEVTQTPSHQVTQMGQEVILRCVPISNHLYFYWYRQILGQKVEFLVSFYNNEISEKSEIFDDQFSVERPDGSNFTLKIRSTKLEDSAMYFCASSEGQGQETQYFGPGTRLLVL.

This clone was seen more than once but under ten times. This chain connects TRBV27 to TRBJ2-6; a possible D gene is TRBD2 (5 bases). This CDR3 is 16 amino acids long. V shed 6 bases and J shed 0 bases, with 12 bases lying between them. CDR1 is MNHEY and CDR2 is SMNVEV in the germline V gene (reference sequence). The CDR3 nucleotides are TGTGCCAGCAGGAGAGGACGGGACTCTGGGGCCAACGTCCTGACTTTC. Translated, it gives CASRRGRDSGANVLTF.

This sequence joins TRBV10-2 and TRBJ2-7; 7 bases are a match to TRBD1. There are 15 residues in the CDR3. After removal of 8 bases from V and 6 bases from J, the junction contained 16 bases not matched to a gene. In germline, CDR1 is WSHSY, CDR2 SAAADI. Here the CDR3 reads CASALTGKGVGEQYF. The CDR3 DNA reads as TGCGCCAGCGCCCTGACAGGGAAGGGTGTGGGCGAGCAGTACTTC.

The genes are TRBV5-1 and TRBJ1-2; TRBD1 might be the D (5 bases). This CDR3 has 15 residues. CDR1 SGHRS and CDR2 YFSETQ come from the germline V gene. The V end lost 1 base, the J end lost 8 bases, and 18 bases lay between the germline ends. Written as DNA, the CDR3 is TGCGCCAGCAGCTTGCGCGGGGGTAACCGAGGGGGCTACACCTTC. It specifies CASSLRGGNRGGYTF. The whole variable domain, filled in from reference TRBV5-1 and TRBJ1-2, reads KAGVTQTPRYLIKTRGQQVTLSCSPISGHRSVSWYQQTPGQGLQFLFEYFSETQRNKGNFPGRFSGRQFSNSRSEMNVSTLELGDSALYLCASSLRGGNRGGYTFGSGTRLTVV.

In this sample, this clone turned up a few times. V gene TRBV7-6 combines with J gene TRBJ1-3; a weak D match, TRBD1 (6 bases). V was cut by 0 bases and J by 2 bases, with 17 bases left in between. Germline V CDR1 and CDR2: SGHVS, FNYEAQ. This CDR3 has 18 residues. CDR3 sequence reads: CASSLALTGGGPGNTIYF. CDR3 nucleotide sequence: TGTGCCAGCAGCTTAGCACTGACAGGCGGAGGACCTGGAAACACCATATATTTT.

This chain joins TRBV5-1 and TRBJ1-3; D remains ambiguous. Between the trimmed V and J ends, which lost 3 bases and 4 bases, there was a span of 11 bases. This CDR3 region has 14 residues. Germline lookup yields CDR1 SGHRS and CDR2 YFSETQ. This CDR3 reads CASSSESAGNTIYF. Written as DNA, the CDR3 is TGCGCCAGCAGCTCGGAATCAGCGGGAAACACCATATATTTT.

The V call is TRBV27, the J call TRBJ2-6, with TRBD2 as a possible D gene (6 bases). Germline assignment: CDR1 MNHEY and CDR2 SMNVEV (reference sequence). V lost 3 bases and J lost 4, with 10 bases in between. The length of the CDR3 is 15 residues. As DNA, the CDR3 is TGTGCCAGCAGTTTTGGAGGGTCCGGGGCCAACGTCCTGACTTTC. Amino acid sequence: CASSFGGSGANVLTF.

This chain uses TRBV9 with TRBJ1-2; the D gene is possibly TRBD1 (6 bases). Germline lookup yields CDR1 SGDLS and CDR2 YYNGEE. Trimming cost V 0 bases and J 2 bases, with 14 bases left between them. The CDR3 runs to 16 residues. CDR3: CASSVGAGGRNYGYTF. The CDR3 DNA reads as TGTGCCAGCAGCGTAGGGGCCGGGGGGCGCAACTATGGCTACACCTTC.

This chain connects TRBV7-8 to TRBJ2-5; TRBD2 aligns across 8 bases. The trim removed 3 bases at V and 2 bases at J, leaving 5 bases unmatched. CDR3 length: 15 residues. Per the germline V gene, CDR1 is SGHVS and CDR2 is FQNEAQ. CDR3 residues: CASSFQRGTQETQYF. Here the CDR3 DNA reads TGTGCCAGCAGCTTCCAGCGGGGGACTCAAGAGACCCAGTACTTC.

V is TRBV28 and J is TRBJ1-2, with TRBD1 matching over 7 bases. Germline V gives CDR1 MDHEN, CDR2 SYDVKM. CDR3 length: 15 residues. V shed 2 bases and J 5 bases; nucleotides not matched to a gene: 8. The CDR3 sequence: CASSLTDRVVYGYTF. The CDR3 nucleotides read TGTGCCAGCAGTTTAACCGACAGGGTGGTGTATGGCTACACCTTC.

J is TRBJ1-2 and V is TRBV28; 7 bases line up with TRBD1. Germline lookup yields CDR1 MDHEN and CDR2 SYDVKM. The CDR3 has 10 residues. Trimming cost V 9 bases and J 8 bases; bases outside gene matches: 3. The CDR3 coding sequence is TGTGCCAGAGACAGGGACGGCTACACCTTC. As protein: CARDRDGYTF.